The entry below describes one T cell receptor beta chain. The data stem from a study of blood T cells in healthy people across ages. Looked up from germline, CDR1 is MNHNY and CDR2 is SVGAGI (reference sequence). Trimming at V came to 6 bases and at J to 4 bases, leaving 10 bases not matched to a gene. This CDR3 is 16 amino acids long. Next came a second PCR, run for about 7 to 12 cycles, which used a sample-barcoded 5' primer along with a J-beta primer mix. Each of the cDNA molecules was tagged by a template-switch adaptor with 12 random nucleotides. TCRdb itself ran the 5' RACE reads through MiXCR, one entry per CDR3 protein. This sample has about 780,000 distinct CDR3 sequences; about half occur once, and the top ten carry around 18%.

Specimen: blood. This TCR came from a man older than 75 in good health. The chain joins TRBV6-6 to TRBJ2-7; 12 nucleotides align to TRBD2. CDR3 region: CASRGRTSGTPYEQYF. The CDR3, as DNA: TGTGCCAGCAGAGGAAGGACTAGCGGGACACCTTACGAGCAGTACTTC.